This T cell receptor beta chain was identified in a study of cytomegalovirus exposure and HLA in healthy donors. Findings of the study overall: Follow-up analysis seemed to connect common viral pathogens with several of the most significant clusters identified. The classifier reportedly diagnosed cytomegalovirus status with high sensitivity and specificity.

The primer mix had 60 Vbeta and 13 Jbeta primers. TCRdb's table, derived via immunoSEQ multiplex PCR, lists solely in-frame clones and lacks some. The sample shows some 110,000 clones, roughly 79% of them seen only once. Germline loops: CDR1 SGDLS, CDR2 YYNGEE. The V and J ends lost 4 bases and 8 bases, in that order; junction bases with no gene match: 11. The CDR3 is 14 residues long. On this clone: Its antigen is unknown.

The sample consisted of PBMCs. The chain combines TRBV9 with TRBJ2-7; 8 nucleotides align to TRBD1. The origin of this receptor is a man in his sixties in good health and CMV-seropositive. CDR3 amino acids: CASSLGGQGAQQYF. The CDR3, as DNA: TGTGCCAGCAGCCTAGGGGGGCAGGGGGCCCAGCAGTACTTC.